This T cell receptor beta chain stems from a study of T cells in Graves' hyperthyroidism and ophthalmopathy. In its sample, this clonotype was seen many times. For Graves' hyperthyroidism to be stable, ophthalmopathy could not progress within 18 months. Uncontrolled infection, other autoimmune disease, pregnancy and lactation each barred patients from inclusion. Clinical symptoms, serum thyroxine and TRAb, thyroid ultrasound and orbital computed tomography together formed the diagnostic basis. PBMCs came from 10 ml fresh peripheral blood. Germline V gene lookup returns CDR1 KGHSH and CDR2 LQKENI. This CDR3 is 15 amino acids long. J gave up 3 bases and V 0 bases, and 0 bases lay outside the gene matches. RNA transcripts served as the template for amplifying TCR beta CDR3 regions. Initially, a first-round RT-PCR of the TCR CDR3 employed the HTBI primer set. TCRdb used MiXCR to reprocess the multiplex PCR reads, holding one entry per CDR3 protein. The sample lists about 570,000 distinct CDR3 sequences, 13% to 15% occurring once.

Material: blood. The sequence was collected from a woman aged 40 to 49 with Graves' hyperthyroidism. The V and J genes are TRBV18 and TRBJ2-7; 12 positions agree with TRBD2. The CDR3: CASSPPTSGGYEQYF. CDR3 bases: TGTGCCAGCTCACCACCGACTAGCGGGGGCTACGAGCAGTACTTC.